This entry features one TCR beta chain sequence. Its antigen is still unknown. This sample is part of a study of blood T cells in healthy people across ages. Regarding the study as a whole: Unsorted PBMCs blocked a conclusive comparison of naive and antigen-experienced cells. As naive T cell percentage varied, TCR beta diversity correlated strongly with it. Underestimates were what the diversity estimates from one million T cells were considered to be.

Trimming removed 1 base from V and 1 base from J, with 11 bases in between. Germline values: CDR1 DFQATT, CDR2 SNEGSKA (reference sequence). CDR3 length equals 14 residues. A J-beta primer mix and a sample-barcoded 5' primer were used in a second PCR of roughly 6 to 11 cycles. TCRdb itself ran the 5' RACE reads through MiXCR, one entry per CDR3 protein. Found here are 700,000 to 1,000,000 distinct CDR3 sequences, around 45% of them singletons; the top ten hold around 21%. The chain is built from TRBV20-1 and TRBJ2-7; a possible D gene is TRBD2 (5 bases). This receptor was taken from a man aged 55 to 70 in good health. What was sequenced was blood. CDR3 residues: CSARVEDWSYEQYF. CDR3 DNA: TGCAGTGCTAGAGTTGAGGACTGGTCCTACGAGCAGTACTTC.